This TCR beta chain emerged from a study of blood T cells in healthy people across ages. CDR1 is SNHLY and CDR2 is FYNNEI in the germline V gene. There are 14 residues in the CDR3. Trimming pared 7 bases from V and 5 bases from J, leaving 17 bases between. Study results and limitations: Unsorted PBMCs prevented conclusive naive versus antigen-experienced comparison. Diversity figures based on one million T cells were deemed too low.

Together with a sample-barcoded 5' primer, a J-beta primer mix was included in a second PCR lasting about 6 to 12 cycles. Each CDR3 protein is one row after TCRdb ran MiXCR on the 5' RACE reads. In the table there are roughly 1,800,000 distinct CDR3 sequences, around 50% of which are singletons. Regarding this clonotype: The antigen remains unidentified.

This sequence originates from a woman in her forties in good health. The V gene is TRBV2, the J gene TRBJ1-1; no firm D call. Material for sequencing was blood. Here the CDR3 reads CASTIKWVITEAFF. The CDR3 region has the DNA TGTGCCAGCACCATAAAGTGGGTAATTACTGAAGCTTTCTTT.